This T cell receptor beta chain was sequenced for a study of response to subunit inactivated influenza vaccine. Study results and limitations: With each seasonal influenza vaccination, the authors suggested, few new T cells are recruited.

This clonotype was found many times. Its antigen remains unidentified. The CDR3 spans 9 residues. CDR1 is DFQATT, CDR2 SNEGSKA, per germline (reference sequence). The ends were cut back, 4 bases at V and 10 bases at J, with 2 bases in the middle. Each CDR3 protein gets one entry after TCRdb re-called the RT-PCR reads with MiXCR. This sample has around 480,000 distinct CDR3 sequences, with about a tenth found just once. This clonotype originated in a man in his fifties who received an inactivated influenza vaccine. This specimen consisted of PBMCs from blood, obtained roughly 45 days after vaccination. The rearrangement links TRBV20-1 to TRBJ1-6; D remains ambiguous. The CDR3 nucleotides are TGCAGTGCTAAATCACCCCTCCACTTT. Translation: CSAKSPLHF.